The 8 T cell receptor beta chains below were found in one sample sequenced in a study of beta chain features in type 1 diabetes. Sequencing targeted expressed TCRB transcripts, as all isolated RNA had been reverse transcribed. Sequencing was performed with immunoSEQ multiplex PCR; in TCRdb, only in-frame clones are kept and a portion is missing. The profile shows around 58,000 clones, roughly 60% of them singletons. Sequencing input: Tregs from blood. Every receptor here comes from a woman younger than 35 in good health.

Points on this clone: One end of the junction varies from germline; a read error may be responsible. V usage is TRBV5-1 and J usage is TRBJ1-1, with a possible D match to TRBD1 (6 bases). The V gene's germline CDR1 is SGHRS and CDR2 YFSETQ. The CDR3 has 14 amino acids. CDR3 sequence (DNA): TGCGCCAGCAGCTTGATAGGGGGTGAAACTGGAGCTTTCTTT. It specifies CASSLIGGETGAFF.

This clone was found a few times. This sequence joins TRBV7-2 and TRBJ2-5, with TRBD1 matching over 12 bases. The junction had 9 bases not matched to a gene; V was cut back by 3 bases and J by 4 bases. Germline-derived CDR1 and CDR2 are SGHTA and FQGNSA. The CDR3 consists of 17 residues. CDR3 protein: CASSFVPGQGASETQYF. CDR3 bases: TGTGCCAGCAGCTTCGTCCCGGGACAGGGGGCATCAGAGACCCAGTACTTC.

This clone was observed a few times. Compared with germline, one end of the junction differs, possibly owing to a read error. This chain joins TRBV7-2 and TRBJ1-1, with 7 bases identical to TRBD1. This CDR3 has 11 amino acids. The germline CDR1 and CDR2 sequences are SGHTA and FQGNSA. DNA for the CDR3: TGTGCCAGCAGCTTAATTGGTGACAGGGTCTTT. Protein sequence: CASSLIGDRVF.

This chain connects TRBV6-5 to TRBJ1-2; perhaps TRBD1 as D (6 bases). The ends were cut back, 0 bases at V and 4 bases at J, with 12 bases in the middle. Germline CDR1 reads MNHEY; CDR2 reads SVGAGI. The CDR3 covers 15 residues. CDR3: CASSYSTPGVYGYTF. Written as DNA, the CDR3 is TGTGCCAGCAGTTACTCAACCCCAGGGGTCTATGGCTACACCTTC.

In this sample, this clone turned up a few times. V gene TRBV7-2 combines with J gene TRBJ2-3; D gene unclear. The germline V gene has CDR1 SGHTA and CDR2 FQGNSA. The CDR3 runs to 17 residues. The V gene lost 0 bases and the J gene lost 6 bases, with 19 bases spanning the gap. DNA of the CDR3: TGTGCCAGCAGCTTAGCTAACGTAGTCACCTTCGGGGATACGCAGTATTTT. Encoded protein: CASSLANVVTFGDTQYF.

This clone occurred a few times. The J gene is TRBJ2-3, the V gene TRBV7-9; TRBD1 agrees at 9 bases. The junction had 11 bases not matched to a gene; V was cut back by 5 bases and J by 2 bases. The germline V gene has CDR1 SEHNR and CDR2 FQNEAQ (reference sequence). The CDR3 covers 17 residues. The CDR3 sequence is CASSHPPGQGLTDTQYF. The CDR3 coding sequence is TGTGCCAGCAGCCACCCCCCGGGACAGGGCCTCACAGATACGCAGTATTTT.

The genes are TRBV4-2 and TRBJ2-2; 9 bases fit TRBD1. The CDR3 sequence is 15 residues long. Germline trimming cut 1 base from V and 5 bases from J; bases unmatched to any gene: 2. CDR1 LGHNA and CDR2 YNFKEQ come from the germline V gene. Here the CDR3 reads CASSQAGTGTGELFF. The CDR3 region has the DNA TGTGCCAGCAGCCAAGCCGGGACAGGGACCGGGGAGCTGTTTTTT.

This clone was seen a handful of times. In DNA, the CDR3 is TGTGCCAGCAGCTTCCAGGGGGCTGGCTCCTACAATGAGCAGTTCTTC. Protein product: CASSFQGAGSYNEQFF. J is TRBJ2-1 and V is TRBV7-2, with 8 positions matching TRBD1. CDR1 is SGHTA, CDR2 FQGNSA, per germline. The V and J ends lost 3 bases and 0 bases, in that order; junction bases with no gene match: 4. The length of the CDR3 is 16 residues.